These 14 T cell receptor beta chains were sequenced from one sample in a study of blood T cells in healthy people across ages. For the second PCR, which ran for roughly 6 to 12 cycles, a sample-barcoded 5' primer and a J-beta primer mix were used. TCRdb passed the 5' RACE reads through MiXCR, listing each CDR3 protein once. The sample has about 680,000 distinct CDR3 sequences, over 45% seen once. Sequencing was carried out using blood. The receptors originated from a woman aged 60-70 years in good health.

The chain uses TRBV27 and TRBJ2-5; D possibly uses TRBD1 or TRBD2 (7 bases each). The CDR3 consists of 14 residues. Trimming took 4 bases from V and 2 from J, leaving 11 bases between them. CDR1 and CDR2 from the germline V gene are MNHEY and SMNVEV (reference sequence). The CDR3 nucleotides are TGTGCCAGCAGTTACCAGGGGGGGCAAGAGACCCAGTACTTC. Protein product: CASSYQGGQETQYF.

The V call is TRBV12-3 or TRBV12-4, the J call TRBJ2-1; 7 bases line up with TRBD2. This CDR3 has 14 residues. Trimming removed 2 bases from V and 5 bases from J; junction bases left unmatched: 3. The CDR3 DNA is TGTGCCAGCAGTTTATTAGGACTAGACAATGAGCAGTTCTTC. The encoded protein is CASSLLGLDNEQFF.

This sequence joins TRBV4-2 and TRBJ2-1, with 11 bases identical to TRBD2. The CDR3 consists of 14 residues. CDR1 LGHNA and CDR2 YNFKEQ come from the germline V gene. The V segment lost 3 bases and the J segment 9 bases; nucleotides outside the gene matches: 4. The CDR3 nucleotides read TGTGCCAGCAGCCACCCCCTAGCGGGAGGTGAGCAGTTCTTC. Protein: CASSHPLAGGEQFF.

This chain links TRBV10-3 with TRBJ2-7, with TRBD1 as a possible D gene (6 bases). Germline CDR1 and CDR2: ENHRY and SYGVKD. The length of the CDR3 is 14 residues. Trimming removed 2 bases from V and 2 bases from J, with 10 bases in between. For the CDR3, the DNA is TGTGCCATCAGTGAGAGGCAGGGGCCCTACGAGCAGTACTTC. Its translation: CAISERQGPYEQYF.

At least ten counts were recorded for this clonotype. The V and J genes are TRBV28 and TRBJ2-1, with a weak D call TRBD2 (5 bases). This CDR3 has 15 residues. Germline values: CDR1 MDHEN, CDR2 SYDVKM. V lost 2 bases and J lost 8, with 16 bases in between. The CDR3 bases are TGTGCCAGCAGTTTAGATCTTAGGACGAGGGATGAGCAGTTCTTC. This encodes CASSLDLRTRDEQFF.

This clonotype came up a few times. The chain has TRBV5-1 and TRBJ2-7; unclear D gene. V lost 1 base and J 2 bases, leaving 16 bases between the germline ends. This CDR3 region has 16 residues. Germline V gives CDR1 SGHRS, CDR2 YFSETQ. CDR3 coding DNA: TGCGCCAGCAGCTTGTTCCTCCTAAGTATGGCCTACGAGCAGTACTTC. This encodes CASSLFLLSMAYEQYF.

The genes are TRBV7-2 and TRBJ2-3; the D gene is possibly TRBD1 (5 bases). Germline values: CDR1 SGHTA, CDR2 FQGNSA. Trimming pared 4 bases from V and 5 bases from J, leaving 7 bases between. This CDR3 comprises 12 residues. The CDR3 spells CASSSTGDTQYF. DNA for the CDR3: TGTGCCAGCAGCTCCACAGGAGATACGCAGTATTTT.

The V call is TRBV2, the J call TRBJ2-6; perhaps TRBD1 as D (5 bases). In germline, CDR1 is SNHLY, CDR2 FYNNEI. V lost 3 bases and J 0 bases, leaving 15 bases between the germline ends. The CDR3 totals 18 residues. The CDR3 here is CASSDSPLRGSGANVLTF. CDR3 nucleotide sequence: TGTGCCAGCAGTGATTCGCCGCTAAGGGGCTCTGGGGCCAACGTCCTGACTTTC.

This clonotype has more than one count but fewer than ten. The chain uses TRBV7-9 and TRBJ1-4; 8 positions agree with TRBD1. Germline V gene data show CDR1 as SEHNR and CDR2 as FQNEAQ (reference sequence). This CDR3 region has 14 residues. The ends lost 6 bases at V and 6 bases at J; junction bases unmatched: 6. The CDR3 DNA follows: TGTGCCAGCAGAATTCAGGGGGCTGATGAAAAACTGTTTTTT. Translated, it gives CASRIQGADEKLFF.

V is TRBV20-1 and J is TRBJ2-5; D not certain. CDR3 length equals 12 residues. CDR1 is DFQATT and CDR2 is SNEGSKA in the germline V gene (reference sequence). The germline V and J ends were trimmed by 0 bases and 11 bases, with 13 bases remaining between them. The CDR3 loop reads CSARDLNNEQYF. The CDR3 bases are TGCAGTGCTAGAGATTTGAACAATGAGCAGTACTTC.

CDR3 sequence: CASSQAGGSIYEQYF. CDR3 in DNA: TGTGCCAGCAGCCAAGCGGGAGGTAGTATTTACGAGCAGTACTTC. The rearrangement joins TRBV5-6 to TRBJ2-7; 9 bases agree with TRBD2. The CDR3 totals 15 residues. Per germline, CDR1 SGHDT and CDR2 YYEEEE. The ends lost 4 bases at V and 4 bases at J; junction bases unmatched: 9.

This chain joins TRBV7-9 and TRBJ2-7; TRBD1 matches at 9 bases. The CDR3 is made up of 16 amino acids. Germline V gene lookup returns CDR1 SEHNR and CDR2 FQNEAQ (reference sequence). The ends lost 3 bases at V and 4 bases at J; junction bases unmatched: 10. CDR3 sequence: CASSFSTGTGPYEQYF. DNA of the CDR3: TGTGCCAGCAGCTTCAGCACCGGGACAGGGCCATACGAGCAGTACTTC.

The J gene is TRBJ2-1, the V gene TRBV20-1, with D unclear. V gave up 3 bases and J gave up 2 bases, with 8 bases separating them. The CDR3 sequence is 13 residues long. CDR1 and CDR2 from the germline V gene are DFQATT and SNEGSKA (reference sequence). CDR3 region: CSASKLPYNEQFF. In DNA form, the CDR3 reads TGCAGTGCTAGTAAACTTCCCTACAATGAGCAGTTCTTC.

V gene TRBV4-3 combines with J gene TRBJ1-2; perhaps TRBD1 as D (6 bases). V gave up 0 bases and J gave up 4 bases, with 12 bases separating them. The germline CDR1 and CDR2 sequences are LGHNA and YSLEER. The CDR3 is 15 amino acids. The CDR3 loop reads CASSQDMGGPYGYTF. The CDR3, as DNA: TGCGCCAGCAGCCAAGATATGGGGGGGCCCTATGGCTACACCTTC.